Following are 3 T cell receptor beta chains from one sample sequenced in a study of OX40 agonist ivuxolimab in advanced cancers. Sequencing was performed with immunoSEQ multiplex PCR; in TCRdb, only in-frame clones are kept and a portion is missing. The data show just over 95,000 clones, with around 87% seen just once and roughly 0.16% held by the top ten. Sequenced material: CD4+ or CD8+ T cells sorted from blood, taken in a trial of the OX40 agonist ivuxolimab. The source of these receptors is an adult with an advanced solid tumor such as melanoma, head and neck, liver or kidney cancer.

This sequence joins TRBV2 and TRBJ1-1; D remains ambiguous. The CDR3 extends over 13 amino acids. Germline CDR1 and CDR2: SNHLY and FYNNEI. V was cut by 7 bases and J by 1 base, with 10 bases left in between. The CDR3 sequence: CASTRTQNTEAFF. CDR3 nucleotide sequence: TGTGCCAGCACACGGACTCAGAACACTGAAGCTTTCTTT.

The V call is TRBV10-1, the J call TRBJ2-5; D is unclear. Germline V gene sequence: CDR1 WNHNN, CDR2 SYGVQD (reference sequence). CDR3 size: 14 residues. Trimming took 2 bases from V and 0 from J, leaving 7 bases between them. The CDR3 spells CASSERRNQETQYF. The CDR3 DNA follows: TGCGCCAGCAGTGAGAGACGGAACCAAGAGACCCAGTACTTC.

The chain employs TRBV12-5 and TRBJ1-3; 7 nucleotides align to TRBD1. This CDR3 is built from 15 residues. Germline V lookup: CDR1 LGHNT, CDR2 FRNRAP. The trim removed 1 base at V and 4 bases at J, leaving 4 bases unmatched. CDR3 sequence (DNA): TGTGCTAGTGGTTTGGGGCCGGGACAGGGAAACACCATATATTTT. Its translation is CASGLGPGQGNTIYF. Full variable domain (remainder filled in from reference TRBV12-5 and TRBJ1-3): DARVTQTPRHKVTEMGQEVTMRCQPILGHNTVFWYRQTMMQGLELLAYFRNRAPLDDSGMPKDRFSAEMPDATLATLKIQPSEPRDSAVYFCASGLGPGQGNTIYFGEGSWLTVV.